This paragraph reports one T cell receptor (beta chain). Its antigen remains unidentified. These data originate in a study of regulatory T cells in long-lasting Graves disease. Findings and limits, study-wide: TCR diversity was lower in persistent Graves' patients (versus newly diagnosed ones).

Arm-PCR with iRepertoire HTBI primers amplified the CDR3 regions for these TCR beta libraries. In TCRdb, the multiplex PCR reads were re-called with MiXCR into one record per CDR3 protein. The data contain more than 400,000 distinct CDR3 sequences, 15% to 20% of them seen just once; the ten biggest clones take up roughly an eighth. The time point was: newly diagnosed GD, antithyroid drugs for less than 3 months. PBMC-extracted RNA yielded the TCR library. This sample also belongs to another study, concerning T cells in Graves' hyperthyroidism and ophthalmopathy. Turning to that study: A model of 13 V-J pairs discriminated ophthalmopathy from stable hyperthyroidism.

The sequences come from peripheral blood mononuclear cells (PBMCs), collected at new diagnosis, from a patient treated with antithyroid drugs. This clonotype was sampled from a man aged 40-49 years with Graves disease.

The CDR3 is CSVGTSSPQFF. The CDR3 DNA follows: TGCAGTGTAGGGACTAGCTCCCCTCAGTTCTTC. The chain uses TRBV20-1 and TRBJ2-1, with 9 nucleotides matching TRBD2. V gave up 7 bases and J gave up 13 bases; unmatched junction bases: 8. Germline V gene lookup returns CDR1 DFQATT and CDR2 SNEGSKA (reference sequence). This CDR3 has 11 amino acids.